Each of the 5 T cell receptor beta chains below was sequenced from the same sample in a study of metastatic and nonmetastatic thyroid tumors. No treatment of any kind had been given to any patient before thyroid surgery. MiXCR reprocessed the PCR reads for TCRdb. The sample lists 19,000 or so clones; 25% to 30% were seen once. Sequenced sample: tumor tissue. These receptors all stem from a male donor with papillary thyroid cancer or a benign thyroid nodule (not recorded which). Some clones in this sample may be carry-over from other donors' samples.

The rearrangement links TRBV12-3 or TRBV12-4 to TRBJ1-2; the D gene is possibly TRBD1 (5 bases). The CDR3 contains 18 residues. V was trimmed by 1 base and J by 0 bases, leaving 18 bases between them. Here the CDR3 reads CASSLDVFFTGANYGYTF. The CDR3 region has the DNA TGTGCCAGCAGTTTAGACGTTTTTTTCACAGGAGCTAACTATGGCTACACCTTC.

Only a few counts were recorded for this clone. Here the CDR3 reads CASNSAQGDGYTF. For the CDR3, the DNA is TGTGCCAGCAACTCCGCTCAGGGAGATGGCTACACCTTC. The chain combines TRBV28 with TRBJ1-2, with D perhaps matching TRBD1 (5 bases). CDR3 length equals 13 residues. Germline V lookup: CDR1 MDHEN, CDR2 SYDVKM. With 7 bases removed from V and 6 bases from J, the gap between germline ends came to 15 bases.

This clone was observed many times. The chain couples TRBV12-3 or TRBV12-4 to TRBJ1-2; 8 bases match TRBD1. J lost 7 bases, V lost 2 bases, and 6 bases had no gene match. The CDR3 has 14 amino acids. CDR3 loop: CASSLRQGAFGYTF. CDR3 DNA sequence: TGTGCCAGCAGTTTAAGGCAGGGGGCTTTTGGCTACACCTTC.

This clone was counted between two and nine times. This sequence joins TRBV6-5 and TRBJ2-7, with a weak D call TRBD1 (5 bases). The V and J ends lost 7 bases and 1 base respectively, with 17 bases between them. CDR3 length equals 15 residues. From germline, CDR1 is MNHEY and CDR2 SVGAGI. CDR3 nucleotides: TGTGCCAGCAACATAGGACATACTTTTTCCTACGAGCAGTACTTC. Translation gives CASNIGHTFSYEQYF.

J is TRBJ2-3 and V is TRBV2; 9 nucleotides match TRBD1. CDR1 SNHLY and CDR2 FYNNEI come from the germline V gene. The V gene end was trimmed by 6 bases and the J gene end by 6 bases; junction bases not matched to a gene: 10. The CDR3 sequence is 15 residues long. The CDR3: CASRWTGAGTDTQYF. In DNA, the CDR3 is TGTGCCAGCAGATGGACAGGGGCGGGGACGGATACGCAGTATTTT.